The next 21 T cell receptor beta chains were all read from a single sample in a study of shared clonotypes between healthy human individuals. Sequenced by immunoSEQ multiplex PCR; TCRdb stores in-frame clones only, minus some. The data hold fewer than 700,000 clones, with around 78% observed a single time. The specimen sequenced was PBMCs. These receptors were collected from a woman aged 40 to 49 in good health. Some clones in this sample may be carry-over from other donors' samples.

This chain joins TRBV9 and TRBJ2-5; perhaps D is TRBD1 or TRBD2 (5 bases each). V dropped 3 bases and J dropped 4 bases, with 13 bases sitting between them. The CDR3 length is 14 residues. CDR1 is SGDLS, CDR2 YYNGEE, per germline. The CDR3 here is CASSGGIGAETQYF. As DNA, the CDR3 is TGTGCCAGCAGCGGGGGGATAGGGGCAGAGACCCAGTACTTC.

This sequence joins TRBV9 and TRBJ1-4; 9 positions match TRBD1. Germline-derived CDR1 and CDR2 are SGDLS and YYNGEE. V was clipped by 1 base and J by 9 bases; unmatched bases: 10. This CDR3 has 16 amino acids. CDR3 nucleotides: TGTGCCAGCAGCGTAACCCCGGGACAGGGTTCCCAAAAACTGTTTTTT. Its translation: CASSVTPGQGSQKLFF.

This chain joins TRBV27 and TRBJ1-2; TRBD1 matches 12 bases. The germline gives CDR1 MNHEY, CDR2 SMNVEV (reference sequence). This CDR3 spans 17 amino acids. The V gene end was trimmed by 5 bases and the J gene end by 4 bases; junction bases not matched to a gene: 11. CDR3 loop: CASSPSRDRGLRYGYTF. The DNA of the CDR3 is TGTGCCAGCAGTCCGTCCCGGGACAGGGGGCTGCGCTATGGCTACACCTTC.

The gene calls are TRBV27 and TRBJ2-7; D is possibly TRBD1 (5 bases). The CDR3 spans 15 residues. Trimming stripped 5 bases from V and 6 bases from J, with 20 bases between. Germline-derived CDR1 and CDR2 are MNHEY and SMNVEV (reference sequence). The CDR3 coding sequence is TGTGCCAGCAGTCCAAAAGGGGCTAGACAATTCGAGCAGTACTTC. Translation: CASSPKGARQFEQYF.

The genes are TRBV2 and TRBJ2-1; 7 bases line up with TRBD1. The CDR3 runs to 14 residues. V shed 5 bases, J shed 5 bases, and the junction held 6 bases outside the gene matches. Germline CDR1 and CDR2: SNHLY and FYNNEI. The CDR3, as DNA: TGTGCCAGCAGTTGGGTACAGGGGAACAATGAGCAGTTCTTC. This translates into CASSWVQGNNEQFF.

J is TRBJ2-1 and V is TRBV29-1; 8 bases match TRBD1. The junction had 2 bases not matched to a gene; V was cut back by 7 bases and J by 3 bases. CDR1 SQVTM and CDR2 ANQGSEA come from the germline V gene. The CDR3 spans 12 residues. The CDR3 spells CSAGTGYNEQFF. The CDR3 DNA reads as TGCAGCGCTGGGACAGGCTACAATGAGCAGTTCTTC.

The chain couples TRBV9 to TRBJ1-4, with D possibly TRBD1 on 5 matching bases. Trimming removed 7 bases from V and 5 bases from J, with 15 bases in between. The germline V gene has CDR1 SGDLS and CDR2 YYNGEE. The CDR3 is 14 amino acids. CDR3 sequence (DNA): TGTGCCAGCGGATTCGGGACCCTCAATGAAAAACTGTTTTTT. Amino acid sequence: CASGFGTLNEKLFF. The entire variable domain, with the rest obtained from reference TRBV9 and TRBJ1-4, is as follows: DSGVTQTPKHLITATGQRVTLRCSPRSGDLSVYWYQQSLDQGLQFLIQYYNGEERAKGNILERFSAQQFPDLHSELNLSSLELGDSALYFCASGFGTLNEKLFFGSGTQLSVL.

J is TRBJ1-2 and V is TRBV5-1; 7 nucleotides agree with TRBD1. The CDR3 length is 13 residues. From germline, CDR1 is SGHRS and CDR2 YFSETQ. The V gene end was trimmed by 9 bases and the J gene end by 5 bases; junction bases not matched to a gene: 10. CDR3 nucleotides: TGCGCCACCACTAGGGACAGCCAATATGGCTACACCTTC. It yields the protein CATTRDSQYGYTF. Full variable domain (missing parts from reference TRBV5-1 and TRBJ1-2): KAGVTQTPRYLIKTRGQQVTLSCSPISGHRSVSWYQQTPGQGLQFLFEYFSETQRNKGNFPGRFSGRQFSNSRSEMNVSTLELGDSALYLCATTRDSQYGYTFGSGTRLTVV.

This chain connects TRBV5-1 to TRBJ2-7; 8 bases map to TRBD1. The ends lost 4 bases at V and 2 bases at J; junction bases unmatched: 5. Germline V CDR1 and CDR2: SGHRS, YFSETQ. The CDR3 runs to 14 residues. CDR3 amino acids: CASSTGTGTYEQYF. In nucleotides, the CDR3 is TGCGCCAGCAGCACCGGGACAGGAACCTACGAGCAGTACTTC.

This chain joins TRBV2 and TRBJ2-3; TRBD1 matches at 7 bases. Germline CDR1 and CDR2: SNHLY and FYNNEI. The CDR3 spans 15 residues. V lost 10 bases and J lost 2; bases outside the gene matches: 12. CDR3 coding DNA: TGTGCCATACAACACCGGGACAGCAACACAGATACGCAGTATTTT. This gives the protein CAIQHRDSNTDTQYF. Combining the CDR3 with reference TRBV2 and TRBJ2-3 gives the whole variable domain EPEVTQTPSHQVTQMGQEVILRCVPISNHLYFYWYRQILGQKVEFLVSFYNNEISEKSEIFDDQFSVERPDGSNFTLKIRSTKLEDSAMYFCAIQHRDSNTDTQYFGPGTRLTVL.

This rearrangement joins TRBV7-3 to TRBJ2-5, with TRBD1 matching over 7 bases. J gave up 4 bases and V 5 bases, and 7 bases lay outside the gene matches. There are 14 residues in the CDR3. CDR1 is SGHTA, CDR2 FQGTGA, per germline. CDR3 DNA: TGTGCCAGCAGCCCCCAGGGGGTTTCAGAGACCCAGTACTTC. Protein product: CASSPQGVSETQYF.

This CDR3 is CASSFSSGTQETQYF. Here the CDR3 DNA reads TGTGCCAGCAGCTTCTCCTCCGGGACCCAAGAGACCCAGTACTTC. This rearrangement joins TRBV7-9 to TRBJ2-5; the D gene could be TRBD1 or TRBD2 (5 bases each). Trimming shortened V by 3 bases and J by 1 base, and 12 bases separated the two germline ends. The CDR3 runs to 15 residues. The germline gives CDR1 SEHNR, CDR2 FQNEAQ (reference sequence).

This clone showed up just once. The V and J genes are TRBV7-9 and TRBJ1-1; no clear D. V lost 3 bases to trimming and J lost 3 bases, with 8 bases between them. This CDR3 contains 13 residues. CDR1 SEHNR and CDR2 FQNEAQ come from the germline V gene (reference sequence). Here the CDR3 DNA reads TGTGCCAGCAGCTTGTGGAAGGACACTGAAGCTTTCTTT. It encodes CASSLWKDTEAFF.

About this clone: This clone may be a read error of a much larger clone one base away. The gene calls are TRBV11-2 and TRBJ2-1, with D perhaps matching TRBD1 or TRBD2 (5 bases each). This CDR3 contains 14 residues. Germline values: CDR1 SGHAT, CDR2 FQNNGV. V dropped 5 bases and J dropped 2 bases, with 10 bases sitting between them. The CDR3 coding sequence is TGTGCCAGCAGCCCGGTGGGGGCCTACAATGAGCAGTTCTTC. Amino acid sequence: CASSPVGAYNEQFF.

This chain links TRBV10-3 with TRBJ1-2, with D tentatively TRBD1 (5 bases). The CDR3 sequence is 10 residues long. V was clipped by 11 bases and J by 5 bases, with 9 bases between them. Looked up from germline, CDR1 is ENHRY and CDR2 is SYGVKD. CDR3 region: CAAGEYGYTF. DNA of the CDR3: TGTGCCGCGGGGGAGTATGGCTACACCTTC.

The chain links TRBV6-5 to TRBJ2-7; maybe TRBD1 (5 bases). Trimming took 6 bases from V and 1 from J, leaving 10 bases between them. Germline lookup yields CDR1 MNHEY and CDR2 SVGAGI. The CDR3 has 13 amino acids. CDR3 nucleotides: TGTGCCAGCAGCCGACAGCAGTCCTACGAGCAGTACTTC. This translates into CASSRQQSYEQYF.

The chain combines TRBV5-1 with TRBJ2-2; 11 bases map to TRBD2. V lost 1 base, J lost 4 bases, and 6 bases stayed unmatched. Germline CDR1 reads SGHRS; CDR2 reads YFSETQ. The CDR3 totals 17 residues. The CDR3 spells CASSLIPGLAATGELFF. The CDR3 nucleotides are TGCGCCAGCAGCTTGATTCCGGGACTAGCGGCCACCGGGGAGCTGTTTTTT.

As to this clone: A single base separates this from a much larger clone, so it may be a read error. Other nucleotide sequences from this sample produce the same CDR3. The V gene is TRBV28, the J gene TRBJ2-7, with 8 bases identical to TRBD1. V lost 6 bases, J lost 3 bases, and 10 bases stayed unmatched. The CDR3 runs to 15 residues. Per the germline V gene, CDR1 is MDHEN and CDR2 is SYDVKM. CDR3 region: CASRPSSDRGYEQYF. The CDR3, as DNA: TGTGCCAGCAGGCCATCTAGCGACAGGGGCTACGAGCAGTACTTC. Complete variable domain (other parts from reference TRBV28 and TRBJ2-7): DVKVTQSSRYLVKRTGEKVFLECVQDMDHENMFWYRQDPGLGLRLIYFSYDVKMKEKGDIPEGYSVSREKKERFSLILESASTNQTSMYLCASRPSSDRGYEQYFGPGTRLTVT.

Concerning this clone: The sample holds other DNA sequences that translate to the same CDR3. This chain uses TRBV19 with TRBJ1-5, with D possibly matching TRBD1 (5 bases). Germline V gene lookup returns CDR1 LNHDA and CDR2 SQIVND (reference sequence). This CDR3 has 15 amino acids. The germline V and J ends were trimmed by 3 bases and 2 bases, with 11 bases remaining between them. The CDR3: CASSISLQGNQPQHF. DNA of the CDR3: TGTGCCAGTAGTATTTCTCTACAGGGCAATCAGCCCCAGCATTTT.

Concerning this clone itself: At one end the junction does not follow the germline gene, possibly because of a read error. The same CDR3 can be traced to other DNA sequences in this sample. The CDR3 region has the DNA TGTGCCACACCCGGGGCTAGCGGAAGGTCCTATGAGCAGTACTTC. It encodes CATPGASGRSYEQYF. The chain links TRBV2 to TRBJ2-7, with 7 bases fitting TRBD2. The length of the CDR3 is 15 residues. CDR1 SNHLY and CDR2 FYNNEI come from the germline V gene.

As to this clone: The same CDR3 is also encoded by other DNA sequences in this sample. CDR3 region: CASSLVGVSTDTQYF. The CDR3 DNA is TGCGCCAGCAGCTTGGTTGGCGTGAGCACAGATACGCAGTATTTT. This chain joins TRBV5-1 and TRBJ2-3; no firm D call. The CDR3 spans 15 residues. V was shortened by 0 bases and J by 0 bases, with 8 bases between the two germline ends. Germline loops: CDR1 SGHRS, CDR2 YFSETQ.